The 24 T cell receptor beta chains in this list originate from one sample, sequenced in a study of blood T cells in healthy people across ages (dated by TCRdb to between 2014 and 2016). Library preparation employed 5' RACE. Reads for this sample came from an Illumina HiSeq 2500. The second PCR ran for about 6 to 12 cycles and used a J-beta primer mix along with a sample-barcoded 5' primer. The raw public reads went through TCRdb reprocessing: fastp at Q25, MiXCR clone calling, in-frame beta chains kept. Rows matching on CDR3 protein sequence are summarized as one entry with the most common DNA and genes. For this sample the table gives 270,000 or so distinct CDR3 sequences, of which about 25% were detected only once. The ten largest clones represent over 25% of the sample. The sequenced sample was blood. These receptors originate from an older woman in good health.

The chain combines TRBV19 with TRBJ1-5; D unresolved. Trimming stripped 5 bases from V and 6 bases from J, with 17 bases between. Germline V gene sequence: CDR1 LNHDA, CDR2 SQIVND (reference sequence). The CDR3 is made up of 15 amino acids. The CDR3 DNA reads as TGTGCCAGTAGTCCAAGCAGCGTTCGTGGTCAGCCCCAGCATTTT. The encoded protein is CASSPSSVRGQPQHF.

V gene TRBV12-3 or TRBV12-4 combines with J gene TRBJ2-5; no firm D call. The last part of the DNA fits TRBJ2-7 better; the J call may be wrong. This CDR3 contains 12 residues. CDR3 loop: CASSLYGYEQYF. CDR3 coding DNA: TGTGCCAGCAGTTTATATGGGTACGAGCAGTACTTC.

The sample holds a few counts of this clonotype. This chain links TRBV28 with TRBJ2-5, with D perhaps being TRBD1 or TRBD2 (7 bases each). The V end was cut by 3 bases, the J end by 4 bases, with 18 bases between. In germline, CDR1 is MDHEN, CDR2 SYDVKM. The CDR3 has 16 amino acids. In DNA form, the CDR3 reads TGTGCCAGCAGTTTTCAGGGAGGGGGCGGAGGAGAGACCCAGTACTTC. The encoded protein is CASSFQGGGGGETQYF.

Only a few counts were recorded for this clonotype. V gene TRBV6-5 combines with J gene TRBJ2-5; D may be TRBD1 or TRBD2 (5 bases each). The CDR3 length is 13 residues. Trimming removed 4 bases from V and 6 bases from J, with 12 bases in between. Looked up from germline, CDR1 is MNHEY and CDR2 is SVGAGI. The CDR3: CASSSGDAQTQYF. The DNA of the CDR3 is TGTGCCAGCAGTTCTGGGGACGCCCAGACCCAGTACTTC.

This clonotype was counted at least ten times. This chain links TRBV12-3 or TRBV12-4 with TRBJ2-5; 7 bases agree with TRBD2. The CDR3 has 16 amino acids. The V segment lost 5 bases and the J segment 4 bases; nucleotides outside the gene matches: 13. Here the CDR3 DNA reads TGTGCCAGCAGTACCACGGGCGCGGGAGAGGCAGAGACCCAGTACTTC. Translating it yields CASSTTGAGEAETQYF.

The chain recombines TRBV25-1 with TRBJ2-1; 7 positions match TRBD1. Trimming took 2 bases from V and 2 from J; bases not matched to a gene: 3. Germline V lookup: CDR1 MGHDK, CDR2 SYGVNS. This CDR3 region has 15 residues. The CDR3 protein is CASSEAGGTYNEQFF. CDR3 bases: TGTGCCAGCAGTGAAGCAGGGGGAACCTACAATGAGCAGTTCTTC. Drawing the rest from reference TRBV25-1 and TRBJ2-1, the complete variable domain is EADIYQTPRYLVIGTGKKITLECSQTMGHDKMYWYQQDPGMELHLIHYSYGVNSTEKGDLSSESTVSRIRTEHFPLTLESARPSHTSQYLCASSEAGGTYNEQFFGPGTRLTVL.

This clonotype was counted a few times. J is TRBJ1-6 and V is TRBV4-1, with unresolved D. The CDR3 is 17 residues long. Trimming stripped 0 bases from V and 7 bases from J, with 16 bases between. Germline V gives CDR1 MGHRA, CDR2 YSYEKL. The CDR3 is CASSQDPPSGSNSPLHF. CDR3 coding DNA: TGCGCCAGCAGCCAAGATCCCCCTTCGGGTAGCAATTCACCCCTCCACTTT.

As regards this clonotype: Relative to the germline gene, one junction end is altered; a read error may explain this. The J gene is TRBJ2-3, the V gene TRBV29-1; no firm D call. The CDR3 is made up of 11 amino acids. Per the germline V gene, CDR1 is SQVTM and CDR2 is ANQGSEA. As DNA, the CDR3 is TGCGGCGTTGAGTTCTCAGATACGCAGTATTTT. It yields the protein CGVEFSDTQYF.

The CDR3 DNA reads as TGCAGTGCCCACGGTGGGGGGGCAGACCCCTACGAGCAGTACTTC. Translated: CSAHGGGADPYEQYF. The genes are TRBV20-1 and TRBJ2-7, with D tentatively TRBD2 (7 bases). V lost 6 bases, J lost 2 bases, and 20 bases lay in between. Germline CDR1 DFQATT, CDR2 SNEGSKA (reference sequence). The CDR3 has 15 amino acids.

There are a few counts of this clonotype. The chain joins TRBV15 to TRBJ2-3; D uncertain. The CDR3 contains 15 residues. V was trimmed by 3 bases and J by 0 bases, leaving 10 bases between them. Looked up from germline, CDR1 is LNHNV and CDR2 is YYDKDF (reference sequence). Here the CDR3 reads CATSRSPSSTDTQYF. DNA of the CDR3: TGTGCCACCAGCAGGTCGCCTTCCAGCACAGATACGCAGTATTTT. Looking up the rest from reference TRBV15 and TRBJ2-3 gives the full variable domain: DAMVIQNPRYQVTQFGKPVTLSCSQTLNHNVMYWYQQKSSQAPKLLFHYYDKDFNNEADTPDNFQSRRPNTSFCFLDIRSPGLGDTAMYLCATSRSPSSTDTQYFGPGTRLTVL.

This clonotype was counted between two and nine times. The CDR3 loop reads CSAFSYQETQYF. CDR3 sequence (DNA): TGCAGTGCTTTTTCGTACCAAGAGACCCAGTACTTC. The chain recombines TRBV20-1 with TRBJ2-5, with no clear D. V lost 5 bases to trimming and J lost 0 bases, with 7 bases between them. The CDR3 length is 12 residues. Germline V gene lookup returns CDR1 DFQATT and CDR2 SNEGSKA (reference sequence).

CDR3 protein: CASTLSGRAPYNEQFF. The CDR3 nucleotides read TGTGCCAGCACTCTAAGCGGGAGGGCCCCCTACAATGAGCAGTTCTTC. The V and J genes are TRBV12-3 or TRBV12-4 and TRBJ2-1; 10 bases are a match to TRBD2. Trimming removed 7 bases from V and 2 bases from J; junction bases left unmatched: 8. The CDR3 extends over 16 amino acids.

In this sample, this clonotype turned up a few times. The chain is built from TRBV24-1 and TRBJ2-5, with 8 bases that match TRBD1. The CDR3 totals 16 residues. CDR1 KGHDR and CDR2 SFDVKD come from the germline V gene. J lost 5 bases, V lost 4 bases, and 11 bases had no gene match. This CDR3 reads CATSDTLGQGGETQYF. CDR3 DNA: TGTGCCACCAGTGACACCTTAGGACAGGGCGGGGAGACCCAGTACTTC.

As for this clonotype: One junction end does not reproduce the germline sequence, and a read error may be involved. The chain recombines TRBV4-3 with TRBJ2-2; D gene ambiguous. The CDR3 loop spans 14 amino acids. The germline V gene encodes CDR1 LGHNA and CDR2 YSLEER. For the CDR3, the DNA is TGCGCCGGCAGCCAAGAGAGGTCCCCCGGGGAGCTGTTTTTT. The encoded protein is CAGSQERSPGELFF.

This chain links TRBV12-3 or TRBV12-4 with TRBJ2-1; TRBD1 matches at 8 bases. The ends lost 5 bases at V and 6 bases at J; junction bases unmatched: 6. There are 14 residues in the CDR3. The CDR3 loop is CASSLRTGSNEQFF. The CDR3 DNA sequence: TGTGCCAGCAGTCTCCGGACAGGGTCCAATGAGCAGTTCTTC.

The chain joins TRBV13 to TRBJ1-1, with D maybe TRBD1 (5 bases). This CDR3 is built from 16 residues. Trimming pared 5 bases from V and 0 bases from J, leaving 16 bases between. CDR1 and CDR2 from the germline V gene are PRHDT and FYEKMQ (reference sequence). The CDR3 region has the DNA TGTGCCAGCAGCCGAGCCCTCAGGGAACTGAACACTGAAGCTTTCTTT. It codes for CASSRALRELNTEAFF.

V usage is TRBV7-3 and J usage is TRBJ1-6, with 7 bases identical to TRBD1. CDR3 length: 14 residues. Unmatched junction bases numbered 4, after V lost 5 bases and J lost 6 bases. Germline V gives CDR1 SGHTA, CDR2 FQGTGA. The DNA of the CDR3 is TGTGCCAGCAGCCTCACAGGGGCTAATTCACCCCTCCACTTT. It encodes CASSLTGANSPLHF.

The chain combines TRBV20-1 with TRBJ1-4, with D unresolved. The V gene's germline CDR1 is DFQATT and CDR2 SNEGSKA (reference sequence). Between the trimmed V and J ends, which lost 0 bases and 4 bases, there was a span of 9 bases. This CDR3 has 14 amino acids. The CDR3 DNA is TGCAGTGCTAGAGAACAAGCTCTTAATGAAAAACTGTTTTTT. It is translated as CSAREQALNEKLFF.

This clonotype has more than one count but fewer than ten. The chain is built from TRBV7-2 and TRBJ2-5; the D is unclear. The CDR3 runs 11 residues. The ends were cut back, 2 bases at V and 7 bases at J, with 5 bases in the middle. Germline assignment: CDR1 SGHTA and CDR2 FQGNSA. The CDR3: CASSLKGTQYF. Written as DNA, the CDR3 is TGTGCCAGCAGCTTAAAAGGGACCCAGTACTTC. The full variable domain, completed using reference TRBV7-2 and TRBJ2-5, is GAGVSQSPSNKVTEKGKDVELRCDPISGHTALYWYRQSLGQGLEFLIYFQGNSAPDKSGLPSDRFSAERTGGSVSTLTIQRTQQEDSAVYLCASSLKGTQYFGPGTRLLVL.

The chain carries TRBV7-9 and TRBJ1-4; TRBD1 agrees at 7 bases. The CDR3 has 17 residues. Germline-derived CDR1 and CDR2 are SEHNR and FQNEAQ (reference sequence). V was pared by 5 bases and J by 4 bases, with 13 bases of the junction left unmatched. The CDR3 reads CASSPRGGRVDNEKLFF. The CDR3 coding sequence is TGTGCCAGCAGCCCCAGGGGGGGCAGGGTGGATAATGAAAAACTGTTTTTT.

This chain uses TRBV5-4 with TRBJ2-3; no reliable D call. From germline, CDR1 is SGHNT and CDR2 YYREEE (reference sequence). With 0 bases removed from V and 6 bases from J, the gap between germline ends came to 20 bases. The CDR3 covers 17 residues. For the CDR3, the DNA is TGTGCCAGCAGCTTGGCATCCTTAGGCCGGAATCCGGATACGCAGTATTTT. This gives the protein CASSLASLGRNPDTQYF.

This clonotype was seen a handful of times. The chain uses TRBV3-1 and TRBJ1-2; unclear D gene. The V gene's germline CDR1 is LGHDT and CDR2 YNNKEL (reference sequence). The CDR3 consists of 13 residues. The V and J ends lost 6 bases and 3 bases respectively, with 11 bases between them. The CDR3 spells CASSLRVDYGYTF. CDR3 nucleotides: TGTGCCAGCAGTCTTAGGGTTGACTATGGCTACACCTTC. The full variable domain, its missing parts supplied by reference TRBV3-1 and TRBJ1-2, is DTAVSQTPKYLVTQMGNDKSIKCEQNLGHDTMYWYKQDSKKFLKIMFSYNNKELIINETVPNRFSPKSPDKAHLNLHINSLELGDSAVYFCASSLRVDYGYTFGSGTRLTVV.

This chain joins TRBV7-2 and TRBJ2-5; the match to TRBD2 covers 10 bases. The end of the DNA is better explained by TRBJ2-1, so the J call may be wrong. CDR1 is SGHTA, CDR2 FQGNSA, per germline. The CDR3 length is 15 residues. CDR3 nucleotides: TGTGCCAGCAGAGATAGCGGGGGGCACCACAATGAGCAGTTCTTC. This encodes CASRDSGGHHNEQFF.

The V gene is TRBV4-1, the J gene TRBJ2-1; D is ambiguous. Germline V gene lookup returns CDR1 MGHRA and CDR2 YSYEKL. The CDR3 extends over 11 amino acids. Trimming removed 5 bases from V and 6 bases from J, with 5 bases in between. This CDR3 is CASSWRNEQFF. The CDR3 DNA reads TGCGCCAGCAGCTGGCGCAATGAGCAGTTCTTC.